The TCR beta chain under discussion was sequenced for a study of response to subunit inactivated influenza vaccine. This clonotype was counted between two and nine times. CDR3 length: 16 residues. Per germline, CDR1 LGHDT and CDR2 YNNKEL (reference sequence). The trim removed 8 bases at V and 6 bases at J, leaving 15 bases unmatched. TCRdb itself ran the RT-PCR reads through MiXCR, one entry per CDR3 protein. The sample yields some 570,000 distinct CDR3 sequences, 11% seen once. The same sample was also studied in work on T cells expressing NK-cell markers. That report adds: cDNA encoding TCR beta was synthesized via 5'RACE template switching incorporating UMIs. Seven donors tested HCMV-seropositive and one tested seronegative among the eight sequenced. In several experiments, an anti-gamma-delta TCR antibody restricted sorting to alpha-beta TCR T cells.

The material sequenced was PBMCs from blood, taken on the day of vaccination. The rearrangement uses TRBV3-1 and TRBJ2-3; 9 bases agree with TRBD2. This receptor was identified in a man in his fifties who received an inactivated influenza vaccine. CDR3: CASGPAVSGSSDTQYF. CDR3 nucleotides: TGTGCCAGCGGTCCAGCCGTTAGCGGGAGTTCGGATACGCAGTATTTT.